The rows below give T cell receptor beta chains drawn from one sample of a study of preoperative IRX-2 immunotherapy in early breast cancer. Method: immunoSEQ multiplex PCR; TCRdb's copy keeps in-frame clones and lacks some. The table has 25,000 to 30,000 clones, roughly four fifths seen once. The sample here was lymph node tissue, taken after IRX-2 immunotherapy. The receptors originated from a human donor with breast cancer. CDR3s include the opening cysteine and the closing phenylalanine or tryptophan. The D gene is left open where the match is weak. Only some rows state a clone size, as once, few, many or a class for expanded clones.

size	J	D	V	CDR3	DNA
.	TRBJ2-1	.	TRBV28	CASSRQLRYNEQFF	TGTGCCAGCAGTCGACAGTTACGTTACAATGAGCAGTTCTTC
.	TRBJ1-6	TRBD1	TRBV15	CATSRDKGTGTLTLHF	TGTGCCACCAGCAGAGATAAAGGGACAGGGACCCTAACCCTCCACTTT
.	TRBJ2-7	TRBD1	TRBV6-8	CASAQGQGASYEQYF	TGTGCCAGCGCCCAGGGACAGGGGGCATCCTACGAGCAGTACTTC
.	TRBJ1-1	.	TRBV19	CASSRSVGVAEAFF	TGTGCCAGTAGTAGGTCTGTCGGGGTGGCTGAAGCTTTCTTT
.	TRBJ2-7	TRBD1	TRBV7-6	CASSLADRGHEQYF	TGTGCCAGCAGCTTAGCGGACAGGGGCCACGAGCAGTACTTC
few	TRBJ1-4	TRBD1	TRBV6-8	CASSYSTSGTRGQLFF	TGTGCCAGCAGTTACTCGACCTCGGGGACGAGGGGGCAACTGTTTTTT
.	TRBJ1-2	TRBD1	TRBV30	CAWTGQERTGYTF	TGTGCCTGGACTGGACAGGAGCGGACTGGCTACACCTTC
.	TRBJ2-2	.	TRBV4-1	CASSQGQGRSGGTGELFF	TGCGCCAGCAGCCAAGGACAGGGGAGATCGGGGGGCACCGGGGAGCTGTTTTTT
.	TRBJ1-3	.	TRBV7-6	CASSLRGPSGNTIYF	TGTGCCAGCAGCTTGAGGGGCCCCTCTGGAAACACCATATATTTT
few	TRBJ1-4	.	TRBV18	CASSSGRAVEKLFF	TGTGCCAGCTCATCGGGGCGGGCAGTTGAAAAACTGTTTTTT
once	TRBJ2-3	.	TRBV6-8	CASSSRVGLPRIDTQYF	TGTGCCAGCAGTTCGCGGGTGGGCCTCCCCCGTATAGATACGCAGTATTTT
.	TRBJ1-2	.	TRBV7-5	CASSLGGTGSMNGYTF	TGTGCCAGCAGCTTAGGTGGGACAGGGTCAATGAACGGCTACACCTTC
.	TRBJ2-2	TRBD1	TRBV5-1	CASSPGQGASRTGELFF	TGCGCCAGCAGCCCTGGACAGGGGGCATCGAGGACCGGGGAGCTGTTTTTT
.	TRBJ1-5	.	TRBV6-8	CASKGRIGDQPQHF	TGTGCCAGCAAAGGAAGGATAGGCGATCAGCCCCAGCATTTT
few	TRBJ2-7	TRBD1	TRBV15	CATSRGGQGYEQYF	TGTGCCACCAGCAGAGGGGGACAGGGCTACGAGCAGTACTTC
.	TRBJ2-7	.	TRBV10-2	CASSESTLGDEQYF	TGCGCCAGCAGTGAGTCGACTTTAGGGGACGAGCAGTACTTC
.	TRBJ1-1	TRBD1	TRBV7-6	CASSQRQGVGNTEAFF	TGTGCCAGCAGCCAAAGACAGGGGGTGGGAAACACTGAAGCTTTCTTT
.	TRBJ1-3	.	TRBV7-1	CASSPQGGNTIYF	TGTGCCAGCAGCCCCCAGGGCGGAAACACCATATATTTT
few	TRBJ1-5	TRBD1	TRBV12-5	CASGRRTGDRNQPQHF	TGTGCTAGTGGACGTCGGACAGGGGACCGCAATCAGCCCCAGCATTTT
.	TRBJ1-6	.	TRBV12-2	CATEAAGRNSPLHF	TGTGCCACCGAAGCGGCCGGGAGAAATTCACCCCTCCACTTT
.	TRBJ1-3	TRBD1	TRBV19	CASSPGQFHSGNTIYF	TGTGCCAGTAGTCCGGGACAGTTCCACTCTGGAAACACCATATATTTT
.	TRBJ1-1	TRBD1	TRBV6-8	CASSTTGGVFAEAFF	TGTGCCAGCAGTACGACAGGGGGCGTATTTGCTGAAGCTTTCTTT
.	TRBJ1-1	TRBD1	TRBV18	CASSPQQGASEAFF	TGTGCCAGCTCACCCCAACAGGGGGCTAGTGAAGCTTTCTTT
.	TRBJ2-7	TRBD2	TRBV11-3	CASSPWSGGRTSEQYF	TGTGCCAGCAGCCCCTGGAGCGGGGGCCGTACGAGCGAGCAGTACTTC
.	TRBJ2-1	TRBD1	TRBV29-1	CSVHRQGYNEQFF	TGCAGCGTTCATCGACAGGGTTACAATGAGCAGTTCTTC
.	TRBJ2-1	TRBD2	TRBV19	CASSIRRSGGAYNEQFF	TGTGCCAGTAGTATCCGGCGTAGCGGGGGGGCCTACAATGAGCAGTTCTTC
.	TRBJ1-5	.	TRBV10-2	CASSESQGNQPQHF	TGCGCCAGCAGTGAGTCGCAGGGGAATCAGCCCCAGCATTTT
.	TRBJ1-4	.	TRBV5-1	CASSRGLRYEKLFF	TGCGCCAGCAGCCGGGGATTGCGGTATGAAAAACTGTTTTTT
.	TRBJ2-3	.	TRBV18	CASSPLRVADTQYF	TGTGCCAGCTCACCACTCAGGGTGGCAGATACGCAGTATTTT
.	TRBJ1-2	TRBD1	TRBV7-6	CASSLEAAPGGRYTF	TGTGCCAGCAGCTTAGAGGCGGCGCCAGGGGGCAGATACACCTTC
.	TRBJ1-2	.	TRBV18	CASSPNQDGYTF	TGTGCCAGCTCACCAAATCAGGATGGCTACACCTTC
few	TRBJ1-2	.	TRBV28	CASSSSKGINYGYTF	TGTGCCAGCAGTTCCTCCAAGGGTATAAACTATGGCTACACCTTC
.	TRBJ2-5	.	TRBV6-8	CASSYPGHRETQYF	TGTGCCAGCAGTTACCCGGGACATAGAGAGACCCAGTACTTC
.	TRBJ1-6	.	TRBV5-1	CASSSGAGESNSPLHF	TGCGCCAGCAGCTCGGGGGCAGGGGAGAGCAATTCACCCCTCCACTTT
.	TRBJ2-5	.	TRBV6-8	CASSEAGPYQETQYF	TGTGCCAGCAGTGAGGCGGGTCCTTACCAAGAGACCCAGTACTTC
.	TRBJ1-4	TRBD1	TRBV19	CASSNGQGEGSEKLFF	TGTGCCAGTAGTAACGGACAGGGAGAGGGGAGTGAAAAACTGTTTTTT